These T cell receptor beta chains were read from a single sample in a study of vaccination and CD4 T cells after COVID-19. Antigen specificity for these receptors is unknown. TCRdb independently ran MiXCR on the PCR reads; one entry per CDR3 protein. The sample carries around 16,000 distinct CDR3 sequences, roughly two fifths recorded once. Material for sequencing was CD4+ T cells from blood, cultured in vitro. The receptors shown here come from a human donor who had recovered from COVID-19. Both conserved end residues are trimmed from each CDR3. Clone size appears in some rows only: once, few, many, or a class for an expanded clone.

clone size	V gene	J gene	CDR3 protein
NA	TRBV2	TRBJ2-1	ASSEALGSGRGNEQF
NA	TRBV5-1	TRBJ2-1	ASSWTGRPNEQF
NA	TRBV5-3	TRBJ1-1	ARRIGQPGTEAF
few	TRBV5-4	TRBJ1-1	ASSQGGYTEAF
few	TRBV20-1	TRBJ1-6	SARSGADSPLH
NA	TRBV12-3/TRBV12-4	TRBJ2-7	ASRGGLSYEQY
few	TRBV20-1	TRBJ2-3	SGVRDNTDTQY
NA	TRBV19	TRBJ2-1	ASSSGSTYNEQF
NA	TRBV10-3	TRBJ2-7	AIRFGQGHEQY
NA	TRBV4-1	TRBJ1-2	ASSTRLRTSNYGYT
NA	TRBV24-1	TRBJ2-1	ATSDFRVNEQF
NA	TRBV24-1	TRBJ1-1	ATSDSTPGGSTEAF
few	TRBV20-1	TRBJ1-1	SAKELGTGRENTEAF
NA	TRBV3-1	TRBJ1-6	ASSQLGREGAPLH
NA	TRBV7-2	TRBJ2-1	ASSFRGRMNEQF
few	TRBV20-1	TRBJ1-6	SAGYTGNNSPLH
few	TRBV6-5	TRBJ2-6	ASSYSPAAGANVLT
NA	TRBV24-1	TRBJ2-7	ATHPSGLLYEQY
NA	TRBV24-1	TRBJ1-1	ATSDYLGTEAF
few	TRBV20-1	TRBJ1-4	SASGGATNEKLF
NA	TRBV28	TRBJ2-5	ASSPQGWLETQY
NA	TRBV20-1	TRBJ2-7	SARALVGLRRRGQESEQY
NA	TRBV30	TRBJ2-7	AWETGPYEQY
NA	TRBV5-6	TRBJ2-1	ASSPLAGNRNEQF
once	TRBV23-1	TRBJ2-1	ASSQELYRLAGVNTNEQF
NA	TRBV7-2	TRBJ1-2	ASSPNPSGGHGYT
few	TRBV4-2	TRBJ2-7	ASSPTGPHEQY
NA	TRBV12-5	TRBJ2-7	ASGLGWGGLTYEQY
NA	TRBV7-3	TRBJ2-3	ASSPTPLARTDTQY
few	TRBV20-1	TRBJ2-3	SASPSGSDTQY
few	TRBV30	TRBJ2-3	AWSYGTDTQY